The T cell receptor (beta chain) described here comes from a study of response to subunit inactivated influenza vaccine. This clonotype has at least ten counts. Its specificity is unknown. Notes on the study in general: Researchers suggested that each seasonal influenza vaccination recruits few new T cells.

TCRdb re-derived calls from the RT-PCR reads in MiXCR, one entry per CDR3 protein. The repertoire holds 800,000 or so distinct CDR3 sequences, with 21% as singletons. This clonotype was obtained from a man aged 50-59 years who received an inactivated influenza vaccine. The sample in question was PBMCs from blood, obtained 5 to 6 days after vaccination.

The CDR3 protein is CASSLELEQFF. The CDR3 coding sequence is TGCGCCAGCAGCTTGGAACTGGAGCAGTTCTTC. J is TRBJ2-1 and V is TRBV5-1; D is uncertain. Germline V CDR1 and CDR2: SGHRS, YFSETQ. The CDR3 spans 11 residues. Between the trimmed V and J ends, which lost 0 bases and 10 bases, there was a span of 5 bases.